Included here is one T cell receptor (beta chain) sequence, with context. CDR1 is SQVTM, CDR2 ANQGSEA, per germline. V lost 1 base and J 9 bases, leaving 10 bases between the germline ends. This CDR3 is 13 amino acids long. This table comes from immunoSEQ multiplex PCR, and its TCRdb copy is limited to in-frame clones, with some not included. Of more than 90,000 clones in the sample, about 80% were seen once. The data stem from a study of radiotherapy plus CTLA-4 blockade in lung cancer. Alongside CTLA-4 blockade with ipilimumab, patients with chemo-refractory metastatic non-small-cell lung cancer received focal radiation.

This TCR came from a human donor with non-small cell lung cancer that progressed on radiotherapy plus ipilimumab. Some clones in this sample may be carry-over from other donors' samples. The rearrangement uses TRBV29-1 and TRBJ1-6, with D possibly matching TRBD1 (5 bases). The source was peripheral blood, collected from a patient treated with radiotherapy plus ipilimumab. CDR3 sequence reads: CSVEVVRGSPLHF. CDR3 coding DNA: TGCAGCGTTGAAGTGGTGAGGGGTTCACCCCTCCACTTT.